Listed below are T cell receptor beta chains from one sample, sequenced in a study of shared clonotypes between healthy human individuals. Some clones are missing from TCRdb's copy, which holds only in-frame ones; the method was immunoSEQ multiplex PCR. The sample lists more than 2,000,000 clones, around nine tenths occurring once. Source material: naive CD4+ T cells sorted from blood. Every receptor here comes from a man younger than 35 in good health. The CDR3 runs from the conserved cysteine through the conserved F or W. D genes are given only for firm matches. Some rows mark clone size as missing; the rest say once, few, many or name a class of expanded clone.

clone_size: .
d_call: .
v_call: TRBV9
j_call: TRBJ1-1
cdr3_nt: TGTGCCAGCAGCCCTCGGGCCTTCCGGAACACTGAAGCTTTCTTT
cdr3_aa: CASSPRAFRNTEAFF

clone_size: .
d_call: .
v_call: TRBV19
j_call: TRBJ2-2
cdr3_nt: TGTGCCAGTAGTATTTTAATTAGCGGCACCGGGGAGCTGTTTTTT
cdr3_aa: CASSILISGTGELFF

clone_size: once
d_call: .
v_call: TRBV5-1
j_call: TRBJ1-3
cdr3_nt: TGCGCCAGCAGCTTAGACTTGGGAAACACCATATATTTT
cdr3_aa: CASSLDLGNTIYF

clone_size: .
d_call: .
v_call: TRBV27
j_call: TRBJ1-2
cdr3_nt: TGTGCCAGCAGTCTCACTCCGACACAGGGAAATGGCTACACCTTC
cdr3_aa: CASSLTPTQGNGYTF

clone_size: .
d_call: .
v_call: TRBV5-1
j_call: TRBJ2-7
cdr3_nt: TGCGCCAGCAGCAAAAGAGGCGAGGCCTCCTACGAGCAGTACTTC
cdr3_aa: CASSKRGEASYEQYF

clone_size: .
d_call: .
v_call: TRBV6-6
j_call: TRBJ2-1
cdr3_nt: TGTGCCAGCAGTTACGGGCGGCTTATCAATGAGCAGTTCTTC
cdr3_aa: CASSYGRLINEQFF

clone_size: .
d_call: TRBD1
v_call: TRBV18
j_call: TRBJ2-7
cdr3_nt: TGTGCCAGCTCACCTCCGGGACAGGGCTACGAGCAGTACTTC
cdr3_aa: CASSPPGQGYEQYF

clone_size: .
d_call: .
v_call: TRBV7-2
j_call: TRBJ2-5
cdr3_nt: TGTGCCAGCGGGTCTGGGCCGGCCCAGTACTTC
cdr3_aa: CASGSGPAQYF

clone_size: .
d_call: TRBD1
v_call: TRBV30
j_call: TRBJ1-2
cdr3_nt: TGTGCCTGGAGCCCCGGGACAGCGAGCTACACCTTC
cdr3_aa: CAWSPGTASYTF

clone_size: .
d_call: TRBD2
v_call: TRBV10-2
j_call: TRBJ2-5
cdr3_nt: TGCGCCAGCAGTCCTAGCGGGAGTGGAGAGACCCAGTACTTC
cdr3_aa: CASSPSGSGETQYF

clone_size: .
d_call: TRBD1
v_call: TRBV5-1
j_call: TRBJ1-1
cdr3_nt: TGCGCCAGCAGCGGCGGGACAGGGATGAACACTGAAGCTTTCTTT
cdr3_aa: CASSGGTGMNTEAFF

clone_size: .
d_call: .
v_call: TRBV6-6
j_call: TRBJ2-1
cdr3_nt: TGTGCCAGCAGCCCGGGGTCTAATGAGCAGTTCTTC
cdr3_aa: CASSPGSNEQFF

clone_size: .
d_call: TRBD1
v_call: TRBV6-1
j_call: TRBJ2-7
cdr3_nt: TGTGCCAGCAGTGAAGGAGGGACAGGGACCTACGAGCAGTACTTC
cdr3_aa: CASSEGGTGTYEQYF

clone_size: .
d_call: TRBD2
v_call: TRBV7-2
j_call: TRBJ2-2
cdr3_nt: TGTGCCAGCAGCTTACGGGCGGGGGGCGCCGGGGAGCTGTTTTTT
cdr3_aa: CASSLRAGGAGELFF

clone_size: .
d_call: .
v_call: TRBV30
j_call: TRBJ2-3
cdr3_nt: TGTGCCAGAATGGGCAGGAGCACAGATACGCAGTATTTT
cdr3_aa: CARMGRSTDTQYF